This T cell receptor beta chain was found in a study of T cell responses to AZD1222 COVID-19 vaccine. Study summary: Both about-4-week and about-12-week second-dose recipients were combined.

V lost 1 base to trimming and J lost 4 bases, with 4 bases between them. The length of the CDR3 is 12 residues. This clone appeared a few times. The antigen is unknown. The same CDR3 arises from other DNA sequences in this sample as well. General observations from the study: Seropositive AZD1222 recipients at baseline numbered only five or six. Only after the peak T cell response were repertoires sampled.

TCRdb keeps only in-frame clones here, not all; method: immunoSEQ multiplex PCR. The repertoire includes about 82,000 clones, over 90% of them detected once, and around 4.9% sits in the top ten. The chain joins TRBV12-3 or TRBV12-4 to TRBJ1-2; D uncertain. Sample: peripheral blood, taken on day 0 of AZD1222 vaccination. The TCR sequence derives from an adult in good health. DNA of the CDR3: TGTGCCAGCAGTTTAGGACGCTATGGCTACACCTTC. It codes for CASSLGRYGYTF.